Shown below are 31 T cell receptor beta chains from a single sample sequenced in a study of regulatory T cells in long-lasting Graves disease. CDR3-region Arm-PCR and iRepertoire HTBI primers produced the TCR beta libraries. TCRdb analysed the multiplex PCR reads with MiXCR anew, one entry per CDR3 protein. The sample has about 540,000 distinct CDR3 sequences, roughly 14% seen once; the top ten hold 10%. Time point denoted: newly diagnosed GD, antithyroid drugs for less than 3 months. The TCR library used RNA extracted from PBMCs. This sample was shared with a second study, whose subject was T cells in Graves' hyperthyroidism and ophthalmopathy.

Specimen: peripheral blood mononuclear cells (PBMCs), collected at new diagnosis, from a patient treated with antithyroid drugs. The receptors stem from a man aged 25 to 45 with Graves disease.

This clonotype occurred many times. The gene calls are TRBV12-3 or TRBV12-4 and TRBJ2-1; 12 nucleotides agree with TRBD2. This CDR3 is 15 amino acids long. The V and J ends lost 8 bases and 7 bases, in that order; junction bases with no gene match: 9. CDR3 loop: CASRPTSGSWNEQFF. In nucleotides, the CDR3 is TGTGCCAGCCGCCCGACTAGCGGGAGTTGGAATGAGCAGTTCTTC.

This clonotype came up many times. The J gene is TRBJ2-7, the V gene TRBV12-3 or TRBV12-4, with TRBD1 matching 9 bases. The CDR3 is made up of 15 amino acids. The V segment lost 5 bases and the J segment 2 bases; nucleotides outside the gene matches: 7. The CDR3: CASSPSGQGAYEQYF. CDR3 bases: TGTGCCAGCAGTCCGTCGGGACAGGGAGCCTACGAGCAGTACTTC.

V gene TRBV5-1 combines with J gene TRBJ2-7; no clear D gene. CDR1 SGHRS and CDR2 YFSETQ come from the germline V gene. The CDR3 is made up of 15 amino acids. The germline V and J ends were trimmed by 1 base and 0 bases, with 11 bases remaining between them. CDR3 DNA sequence: TGCGCCAGCAGCTTGAACGGATTTAGCTCCTACGAGCAGTACTTC. Amino acid sequence: CASSLNGFSSYEQYF.

This clonotype was detected ten times or more. CDR3 sequence (DNA): TGTGCCAGCAGGGAGATAGGGGGCACGGACCAAGAGACCCAGTACTTC. Translating gives CASREIGGTDQETQYF. The rearrangement joins TRBV27 to TRBJ2-5; TRBD1 matches 7 bases. V gave up 6 bases and J gave up 0 bases; unmatched junction bases: 10. Germline CDR1 MNHEY, CDR2 SMNVEV (reference sequence). The CDR3 spans 16 residues.

The sample holds many counts of this clonotype. This chain joins TRBV28 and TRBJ1-2; D is perhaps TRBD1 (6 bases). The germline V gene encodes CDR1 MDHEN and CDR2 SYDVKM. The V end lost 4 bases, the J end lost 5 bases, and 17 bases lay between the germline ends. This CDR3 has 15 residues. DNA of the CDR3: TGTGCCAGCAGTTCTACAGGGAGGGTGAGGTATGGCTACACCTTC. It yields the protein CASSSTGRVRYGYTF.

This clonotype was recorded once. The chain combines TRBV10-3 with TRBJ2-2; TRBD1 aligns across 7 bases. Germline loops: CDR1 ENHRY, CDR2 SYGVKD. The CDR3 extends over 14 amino acids. The ends lost 6 bases at V and 6 bases at J; junction bases unmatched: 7. The CDR3, as DNA: TGTGCCATCAGCCGGACAGGACGGTCCGGGGAGCTGTTTTTT. Translation: CAISRTGRSGELFF.

The CDR3: CASSRGGAGQPQHF. The CDR3 coding sequence is TGTGCCAGCAGCCGCGGTGGGGCCGGCCAGCCCCAGCATTTT. The chain carries TRBV7-2 and TRBJ1-5; tentatively, D is TRBD1 (5 bases). The germline V gene encodes CDR1 SGHTA and CDR2 FQGNSA. The CDR3 consists of 14 residues. The V end lost 5 bases, the J end lost 7 bases, and 15 bases lay between the germline ends.

There are a few counts of this clonotype. V is TRBV27 and J is TRBJ2-7; 11 bases are shared with TRBD2. The length of the CDR3 is 15 residues. Germline V gene data show CDR1 as MNHEY and CDR2 as SMNVEV (reference sequence). The trim removed 4 bases at V and 7 bases at J, leaving 9 bases unmatched. The DNA of the CDR3 is TGTGCCAGCAGTTCGTCGACTAGCGGGAAAGGGGAGCAGTACTTC. Translating gives CASSSSTSGKGEQYF.

This clonotype showed up many times. The gene calls are TRBV12-5 and TRBJ1-1; D is possibly TRBD1 (5 bases). CDR1 is LGHNT, CDR2 FRNRAP, per germline. Trimming shortened V by 4 bases and J by 3 bases, and 6 bases separated the two germline ends. The CDR3 consists of 12 residues. The CDR3 DNA sequence: TGTGCTAGTGGTTGGGGCGACACTGAAGCTTTCTTT. It is translated as CASGWGDTEAFF.

The sample holds many counts of this clonotype. Compared with germline, one end of the junction differs, possibly owing to a read error. The chain's CDR3 is CASSLSGPETQYF. The CDR3 DNA is TGTGCCAGCAGCTTGTCGGGCCCAGAGACCCAGTACTTC. The chain combines TRBV5-1 with TRBJ2-5; D is ambiguous. Germline V gives CDR1 SGHRS, CDR2 YFSETQ. The CDR3 totals 13 residues.

This chain uses TRBV27 with TRBJ2-3; D gene ambiguous. The CDR3 runs to 13 residues. V was cut by 3 bases and J by 2 bases, with 6 bases left in between. From germline, CDR1 is MNHEY and CDR2 SMNVEV (reference sequence). CDR3 DNA: TGTGCCAGCAGTTTCCGTATCACAGATACGCAGTATTTT. Residues: CASSFRITDTQYF.

This clonotype was found many times. This chain joins TRBV6-2 or TRBV6-3 and TRBJ2-4; D possibly corresponds to TRBD1 (6 bases). The CDR3 covers 14 residues. The germline CDR1 and CDR2 sequences are MNHEY and SVGEGT. V gave up 6 bases and J gave up 0 bases, with 9 bases separating them. For the CDR3, the DNA is TGTGCCAGCAGCCAGGGGATAGCCAAAAACATTCAGTACTTC. As protein: CASSQGIAKNIQYF.

With respect to this clonotype: With a much larger clone just one base away, this may be a read error. The chain links TRBV7-8 to TRBJ1-2; D remains unclear. The germline V gene has CDR1 SGHVS and CDR2 FQNEAQ. V lost 5 bases, J lost 6 bases, and 13 bases lay in between. The CDR3 length is 13 residues. The CDR3 here is CASSPRGRNGYTF. In nucleotides, the CDR3 is TGTGCCAGCAGCCCACGGGGAAGGAATGGCTACACCTTC.

The V and J genes are TRBV15 and TRBJ2-7; TRBD2 agrees at 13 bases. The CDR3 contains 14 residues. Looked up from germline, CDR1 is LNHNV and CDR2 is YYDKDF (reference sequence). Trimming removed 3 bases from V and 6 bases from J; junction bases left unmatched: 2. The CDR3 nucleotides are TGTGCCACCAGCAGGGGACTAGCGGGAACCGAGCAGTACTTC. Translating gives CATSRGLAGTEQYF.

This clonotype has only a few counts. V is TRBV4-1 and J is TRBJ1-5, with 9 bases identical to TRBD1. Germline values: CDR1 MGHRA, CDR2 YSYEKL. The CDR3 has 15 residues. The J segment lost 6 bases and the V segment lost 4 bases, leaving 7 bases of the junction unmatched. The CDR3 coding sequence is TGCGCCAGCAGCCCATTTCACAGGGGGCTTCAGCCCCAGCATTTT. Encoded protein: CASSPFHRGLQPQHF.

Many counts were recorded for this clonotype. CDR3 bases: TGTGCCTGGAGTCCCTGGGACAGGACTGAGAACACTGAAGCTTTCTTT. It yields the protein CAWSPWDRTENTEAFF. J is TRBJ1-1 and V is TRBV30; 8 nucleotides match TRBD1. The V segment lost 2 bases and the J segment 1 base; nucleotides outside the gene matches: 9. The CDR3 sequence is 16 residues long. Germline assignment: CDR1 GTSNPN and CDR2 SVGIG (reference sequence).

This clonotype was recorded at least ten times. V and J are TRBV24-1 and TRBJ2-7; maybe TRBD1 (7 bases). Germline CDR1 KGHDR, CDR2 SFDVKD. The ends were cut back, 9 bases at V and 2 bases at J, with 19 bases in the middle. The CDR3 sequence is 15 residues long. The CDR3 loop reads CATGRGQPVAYEQYF. For the CDR3, the DNA is TGTGCCACCGGGCGGGGACAGCCGGTCGCCTACGAGCAGTACTTC.

This chain links TRBV12-3 or TRBV12-4 with TRBJ2-3, with 8 positions matching TRBD2. This CDR3 is 16 amino acids long. V was clipped by 6 bases and J by 4 bases; unmatched bases: 12. The chain's CDR3 is CASSPAGAGVADTQYF. The CDR3 DNA sequence: TGTGCCAGCAGCCCTGCTGGAGCGGGAGTTGCAGATACGCAGTATTTT.

This clonotype was recorded many times. Compared with germline, one end of the junction differs, possibly owing to a read error. This chain joins TRBV5-1 and TRBJ2-1, with a tentative D call TRBD1 (5 bases). CDR3 length: 14 residues. Per germline, CDR1 SGHRS and CDR2 YFSETQ. CDR3 amino acids: CASSPRGSYNEQFF. CDR3 sequence (DNA): TGTGCCAGCAGCCCAAGGGGCTCCTACAATGAGCAGTTCTTC.

This clonotype was observed at least ten times. This rearrangement joins TRBV6-1 to TRBJ1-5; D uncertain. The length of the CDR3 is 14 residues. CDR1 is MNHNS and CDR2 is SASEGT in the germline V gene. Trimming removed 5 bases at V and 7 bases at J, with 15 bases between. The CDR3 DNA sequence: TGTGCCAGCAGTACCAGCGGTCTCGGACAGCCCCAGCATTTT. This sequence encodes CASSTSGLGQPQHF.

In this sample, this clonotype turned up many times. The V gene is TRBV7-2, the J gene TRBJ2-3, with 9 nucleotides matching TRBD2. CDR3 length equals 15 residues. Looked up from germline, CDR1 is SGHTA and CDR2 is FQGNSA. J lost 13 bases, V lost 1 base, and 12 bases had no gene match. DNA for the CDR3: TGTGCCAGCAGCTTAGAGGGACTAGCAGGACGGCTGGAGTATTTT. This gives the protein CASSLEGLAGRLEYF. Full variable domain (remainder filled in from reference TRBV7-2 and TRBJ2-3): GAGVSQSPSNKVTEKGKDVELRCDPISGHTALYWYRQSLGQGLEFLIYFQGNSAPDKSGLPSDRFSAERTGGSVSTLTIQRTQQEDSAVYLCASSLEGLAGRLEYFGPGTRLTVL.

This clonotype was picked up many times. The chain uses TRBV7-2 and TRBJ2-7; TRBD2 aligns across 7 bases. The ends lost 1 base at V and 4 bases at J; junction bases unmatched: 10. The CDR3 sequence is 16 residues long. Germline loops: CDR1 SGHTA, CDR2 FQGNSA. The CDR3 reads CASSLVASGLGYEQYF. The CDR3 coding sequence is TGTGCCAGCAGCTTAGTGGCTAGCGGCCTCGGGTACGAGCAGTACTTC.

The rearrangement joins TRBV13 to TRBJ2-7; perhaps TRBD1 as D (6 bases). The CDR3 runs to 18 residues. The V end was cut by 4 bases, the J end by 1 base, with 23 bases between. Germline-derived CDR1 and CDR2 are PRHDT and FYEKMQ (reference sequence). CDR3 residues: CASSSTRDRRAWSYEQYF. CDR3 coding DNA: TGTGCCAGCAGCTCCACCCGAGACAGGAGAGCGTGGTCCTACGAGCAGTACTTC.

This clonotype has more than one count but fewer than ten. The rearrangement uses TRBV6-2 or TRBV6-3 and TRBJ2-2; 9 bases map to TRBD2. Germline V gene lookup returns CDR1 MNHEY and CDR2 SVGEGT. V was clipped by 7 bases and J by 0 bases; unmatched bases: 6. The CDR3 contains 16 residues. The CDR3 is CASNPSGITNTGELFF. The CDR3, as DNA: TGTGCCAGCAACCCTAGCGGGATAACGAACACCGGGGAGCTGTTTTTT.

Ten or more counts support this clonotype. The V call is TRBV12-3 or TRBV12-4, the J call TRBJ1-5, with D uncertain. The CDR3 is 13 residues long. Between the trimmed V and J ends, which lost 4 bases and 2 bases, there was a span of 6 bases. The CDR3 here is CASSSNGNQPQHF. In DNA, the CDR3 is TGTGCCAGCAGTTCGAACGGCAATCAGCCCCAGCATTTT.

This clonotype has a handful of counts. The V and J genes are TRBV12-5 and TRBJ2-3; tentative D call: TRBD2 (6 bases). V was pared by 2 bases and J by 0 bases, with 15 bases between. The CDR3 is 17 amino acids. Germline CDR1 LGHNT, CDR2 FRNRAP. In DNA, the CDR3 is TGTGCTAGTGGTTTGTCGCCACTAGCAGAAAGCACAGATACGCAGTATTTT. It specifies CASGLSPLAESTDTQYF.

This clonotype was detected ten times or more. This chain links TRBV7-8 with TRBJ2-1, with a tentative D call TRBD2 (6 bases). Germline V gene sequence: CDR1 SGHVS, CDR2 FQNEAQ. The CDR3 totals 15 residues. V gave up 0 bases and J gave up 4 bases, with 10 bases separating them. The CDR3 DNA follows: TGTGCCAGCAGCTTAGCGGGAGGTGAATACAATGAGCAGTTCTTC. Amino acids: CASSLAGGEYNEQFF.

At least ten counts were recorded for this clonotype. The V and J genes are TRBV9 and TRBJ1-6; D remains ambiguous. The CDR3 sequence is 15 residues long. CDR1 is SGDLS, CDR2 YYNGEE, per germline. Trimming shortened V by 0 bases and J by 9 bases, and 13 bases separated the two germline ends. This chain's CDR3 is CASSVAAYGGSPLHF. The CDR3 DNA reads TGTGCCAGCAGCGTAGCTGCCTATGGTGGTTCACCCCTCCACTTT.

As to this clonotype: This may be a read error, as it is one base from a much larger clone. The chain links TRBV10-3 to TRBJ1-5, with D possibly TRBD1 on 5 matching bases. The CDR3 totals 13 residues. Trimming pared 4 bases from V and 9 bases from J, leaving 13 bases between. Germline values: CDR1 ENHRY, CDR2 SYGVKD. The CDR3 protein is CAISAGGDRPQHF. As DNA, the CDR3 is TGTGCCATCAGTGCCGGGGGGGATCGGCCCCAGCATTTT.

This chain uses TRBV7-9 with TRBJ1-4; D unresolved. Germline lookup yields CDR1 SEHNR and CDR2 FQNEAQ (reference sequence). This CDR3 has 14 residues. V was pared by 0 bases and J by 3 bases, with 5 bases between. CDR3 sequence: CASSLASANEKLFF. The CDR3 coding sequence is TGTGCCAGCAGCTTAGCATCAGCTAATGAAAAACTGTTTTTT. The entire variable domain, with the rest obtained from reference TRBV7-9 and TRBJ1-4, is as follows: DTGVSQNPRHKITKRGQNVTFRCDPISEHNRLYWYRQTLGQGPEFLTYFQNEAQLEKSRLLSDRFSAERPKGSFSTLEIQRTEQGDSAMYLCASSLASANEKLFFGSGTQLSVL.

The V and J genes are TRBV18 and TRBJ2-7; 7 nucleotides match TRBD1. Trimming at V came to 4 bases and at J to 6 bases, leaving 6 bases not matched to a gene. Germline lookup yields CDR1 KGHSH and CDR2 LQKENI. This CDR3 spans 13 amino acids. CDR3 bases: TGTGCCAGCTCACTGACAGGGCTGGCCGAGCAGTACTTC. Protein sequence: CASSLTGLAEQYF.